This TCR beta chain was captured by sequencing in a study of vaccination and CD4 T cells after COVID-19. For the study at large: At a median around 100 days (range 35 to 161) after diagnosis, post-COVID samples were drawn. SARS-CoV-2, HCoV-NL63, HCoV-OC43 and HCoV-229E supplied the overlapping spike peptides used to stimulate cells. Study-wide findings and caveats: Within the convalescent patients, a median around 90% of the SARS-CoV-2-reactive clones were ones that appeared only post-vaccination.

Cultured CD4+ T cell DNA underwent sequencing with the Oncomine TCR Beta short-read assay. TCRdb called the PCR reads again in MiXCR, with one record for every CDR3 protein. The sample lists about 13,000 distinct CDR3 sequences; 27% were seen once. The CDR3 sequence is 16 residues long. From germline, CDR1 is MGHRA and CDR2 YSYEKL. Trimming left V 4 bases short and J 4 bases short, with 20 bases between. Points on this clonotype: Its cognate antigen is unknown.

Treatment specified: roughly 11-day PBMC culture with coronavirus spike peptide pools or control peptides (ViraFEST assay). This clonotype was sampled from a human donor who received a COVID-19 vaccine. The chain uses TRBV4-1 and TRBJ2-7, with D tentatively TRBD1 (5 bases). The starting material was CD4+ T cells from blood, cultured in vitro, obtained before SARS-CoV-2 vaccination. This CDR3 is CASSRGQQGPGYEQYF. CDR3 bases: TGCGCCAGCAGCCGCGGCCAGCAGGGCCCTGGATACGAGCAGTACTTC.